The entry below gives a single T cell receptor (beta chain) sequence along with its context. Some clones are missing from TCRdb's copy, which holds only in-frame ones; the method was immunoSEQ multiplex PCR. Among 35,000 to 45,000 clones listed, over 60% were seen once. The sample is drawn from a study of OX40 agonist ivuxolimab in advanced cancers. Deletions cut 4 bases from V and 0 bases from J, with 7 bases between. The CDR3 contains 13 residues. Germline values: CDR1 MDHEN, CDR2 SYDVKM. The sequencing here drew on CD4+ or CD8+ T cells sorted from blood, taken in a trial of the OX40 agonist ivuxolimab. The receptor comes from an adult with an advanced solid tumor such as melanoma, head and neck, liver or kidney cancer. The V gene is TRBV28, the J gene TRBJ2-7, with unresolved D. In nucleotides, the CDR3 is TGTGCCAGCAGTTCCGTTCTCTCCTACGAGCAGTACGTC. Translation: CASSSVLSYEQYV.